This TCR beta chain was sequenced during a study of blood T cell repertoires in COVID-19. About the study: Sites across the United States, Italy and Spain contributed samples from acute and convalescent COVID-19. From T cells, B-cell-depleted T cells, or PBMCs came the material, which was cDNA or gDNA.

Original processing methods: Nucleated cell counts were estimated from reference gene primer amplification. Produced via immunoSEQ multiplex PCR; TCRdb's table is partial and in-frame only. V and J calls and clone size are those listed in that table; D and trimming were worked out from the DNA. The sample lists about 250,000 clones, about nine tenths occurring once. This sequence was found in a woman aged 55-70 years who had recovered from COVID-19. The sequenced sample was peripheral blood.

Here the CDR3 reads CASSLAQGGQPQHF. In DNA, the CDR3 is TGTGCCAGCAGTTTAGCTCAGGGGGGTCAGCCCCAGCATTTT. The chain joins TRBV27 to TRBJ1-5; TRBD1 agrees at 7 bases. The CDR3 has 14 residues. CDR1 and CDR2 from the germline V gene are MNHEY and SMNVEV (reference sequence). Trimming at V came to 2 bases and at J to 6 bases, leaving 4 bases not matched to a gene.